The 18 T cell receptor beta chains below come from one sample, sequenced in a study of CXCR3-negative and CXCR3-positive naive CD8 T cells. Findings and limits, study-wide: Hydrophobicity was higher for TRB CDR3s found in CXCR3-positive naive cells than in CXCR3-negative naive cells.

In preparing the TRB cDNA libraries, 5' RACE with UMI labels was used. TCRdb processed the 5' RACE reads again and assigns one entry to each CDR3 protein, with no DNA. This repertoire includes some 150,000 distinct CDR3 sequences. For these TCRs, the target antigens are not known. Material for sequencing was naive CXCR3+ CD8+ T cells from blood. Specified subset: CD45RO-CCR7+CD27+CD95- naive CD8+ T cells expressing CXCR3 (TNR3+). The receptors originated from a human donor in good health. Some clones in this sample may be carry-over from other donors' samples.

V is TRBV29-1 and J is TRBJ2-1. The CDR3 is 13 residues long. Germline lookup yields CDR1 SQVTM and CDR2 ANQGSEA. CDR3 in amino acids: CSVDWLGYNEQFF.

The V gene is TRBV29-1, the J gene TRBJ1-3. This CDR3 has 15 residues. Germline CDR1 SQVTM, CDR2 ANQGSEA. The CDR3 sequence is CSVDDLRFSGNTIYF.

The chain recombines TRBV5-1 with TRBJ1-4. This CDR3 spans 14 amino acids. Germline V CDR1 and CDR2: SGHRS, YFSETQ. CDR3 in amino acids: CASSHGMGGEKLFF.

The chain joins TRBV10-1 to TRBJ2-1; absent DNA, TCRdb's TRBD2 call cannot be checked. Germline loops: CDR1 WNHNN, CDR2 SYGVQD (reference sequence). This CDR3 has 20 amino acids. The CDR3 sequence is CASSAIGGGSASGQYNEQFF.

This CDR3 is CSVAGLASEGTQYF. The chain is built from TRBV29-1 and TRBJ2-5; TCRdb's D call, TRBD2, is unchecked because there is no DNA. Germline V gene data show CDR1 as SQVTM and CDR2 as ANQGSEA. This CDR3 comprises 14 residues.

This sequence joins TRBV29-1 and TRBJ2-2; TCRdb proposes TRBD1, but this gene call is untestable without DNA. The CDR3 length is 12 residues. The germline gives CDR1 SQVTM, CDR2 ANQGSEA. The CDR3 spells CSVGGYTGELFF.

The chain has TRBV7-2 and TRBJ1-2. Germline V gene lookup returns CDR1 SGHTA and CDR2 FQGNSA. The CDR3 length is 12 residues. Here the CDR3 reads CASSLVAYGYTF. The full variable domain, with the rest looked up from reference TRBV7-2 and TRBJ1-2, is GAGVSQSPSNKVTEKGKDVELRCDPISGHTALYWYRQSLGQGLEFLIYFQGNSAPDKSGLPSDRFSAERTGGSVSTLTIQRTQQEDSAVYLCASSLVAYGYTFGSGTRLTVV.

The V and J genes are TRBV5-1 and TRBJ2-7; TCRdb selects TRBD1, and the lack of DNA leaves this call unchecked. This CDR3 has 14 amino acids. The V gene's germline CDR1 is SGHRS and CDR2 YFSETQ. CDR3 protein: CASSKDRVSYEQYF.

This rearrangement joins TRBV18 to TRBJ2-2. In germline, CDR1 is KGHSH, CDR2 LQKENI. The length of the CDR3 is 18 residues. CDR3 residues: CASSPPGSPDLNTGELFF.

The chain links TRBV24-1 to TRBJ2-1; absent DNA, TCRdb's TRBD1 call cannot be checked. Germline loops: CDR1 KGHDR, CDR2 SFDVKD. This CDR3 has 15 residues. The CDR3 sequence: CATSEEDSTDNEQFF.

The rearrangement uses TRBV5-1 and TRBJ2-1; TCRdb's D call of TRBD1 is untestable without DNA. Germline CDR1 and CDR2: SGHRS and YFSETQ. The CDR3 sequence is 13 residues long. The CDR3 loop is CASSPAGDNEQFF.

The chain combines TRBV5-1 with TRBJ2-1. The CDR3 has 12 residues. Germline V gene sequence: CDR1 SGHRS, CDR2 YFSETQ. CDR3 loop: CASSFTGNEQFF.

The chain combines TRBV10-3 with TRBJ2-1; as DNA is missing, the TRBD2 call by TCRdb cannot be tested. Germline CDR1 is ENHRY and CDR2 is SYGVKD. The CDR3 runs 16 residues. CDR3 amino acids: CATSYPPGLADNEQFF.

This sequence joins TRBV28 and TRBJ2-3; TCRdb's D call, TRBD2, is unchecked because there is no DNA. CDR3 length: 18 residues. The germline CDR1 and CDR2 sequences are MDHEN and SYDVKM. The CDR3 protein is CASSSDPGGRPSTDTQYF.

This chain connects TRBV7-2 to TRBJ2-3; TCRdb's D gene call, TRBD2, goes unchecked for lack of DNA. This CDR3 region has 16 residues. Germline V gene data show CDR1 as SGHTA and CDR2 as FQGNSA. The CDR3 spells CASSSVAGGGTDTQYF.

The CDR3 spells CSVEDWGERTDTQYF. The V call is TRBV29-1, the J call TRBJ2-3; TCRdb calls TRBD1, which cannot be checked without DNA. Looked up from germline, CDR1 is SQVTM and CDR2 is ANQGSEA. The CDR3 totals 15 residues.

The chain recombines TRBV12-3 or TRBV12-4 with TRBJ1-2; TCRdb returns TRBD1, unconfirmable since there is no DNA. This CDR3 comprises 14 residues. The CDR3 here is CASSLLGAGGGYTF.

J is TRBJ2-7 and V is TRBV29-1. Germline assignment: CDR1 SQVTM and CDR2 ANQGSEA. This CDR3 region has 14 residues. CDR3 sequence reads: CSVEDSMRAHEQYF.